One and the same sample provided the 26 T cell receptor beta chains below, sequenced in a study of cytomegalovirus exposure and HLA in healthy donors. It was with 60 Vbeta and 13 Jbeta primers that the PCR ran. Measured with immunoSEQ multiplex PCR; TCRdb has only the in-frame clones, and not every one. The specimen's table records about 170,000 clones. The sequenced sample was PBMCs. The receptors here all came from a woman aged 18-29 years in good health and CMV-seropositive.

The CDR3: CASSLQGDNNEQFF. The CDR3 nucleotides are TGCGCCAGCAGCTTACAGGGTGACAACAATGAGCAGTTCTTC. The genes are TRBV5-1 and TRBJ2-1, with a possible D match to TRBD1 (6 bases). CDR1 is SGHRS, CDR2 YFSETQ, per germline. The CDR3 loop spans 14 amino acids. Trimming pared 2 bases from V and 5 bases from J, leaving 11 bases between.

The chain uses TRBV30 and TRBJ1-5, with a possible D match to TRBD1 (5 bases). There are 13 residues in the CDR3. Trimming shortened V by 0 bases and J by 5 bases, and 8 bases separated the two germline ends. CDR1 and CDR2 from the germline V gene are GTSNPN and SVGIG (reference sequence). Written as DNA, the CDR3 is TGTGCCTGGAGTGTATCCAGGGATCAGCCCCAGCATTTT. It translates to CAWSVSRDQPQHF.

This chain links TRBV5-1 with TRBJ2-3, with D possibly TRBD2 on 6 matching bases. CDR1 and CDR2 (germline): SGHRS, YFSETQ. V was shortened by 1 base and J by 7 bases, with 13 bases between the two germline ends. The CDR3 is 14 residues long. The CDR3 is CASSLQGAGYTQYF. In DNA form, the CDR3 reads TGCGCCAGCAGCTTGCAGGGTGCGGGATATACGCAGTATTTT.

The CDR3 sequence is CAFLAGGPSPQYF. Written as DNA, the CDR3 is TGTGCCTTCTTAGCGGGGGGCCCCTCTCCGCAGTATTTT. The rearrangement joins TRBV30 to TRBJ2-3, with 10 bases fitting TRBD2. From germline, CDR1 is GTSNPN and CDR2 SVGIG (reference sequence). After removal of 7 bases from V and 10 bases from J, the junction contained 11 bases not matched to a gene. The CDR3 totals 13 residues.

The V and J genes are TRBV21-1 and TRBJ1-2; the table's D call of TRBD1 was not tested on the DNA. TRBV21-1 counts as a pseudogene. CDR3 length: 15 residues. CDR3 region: CASIRTGGGNYGYTF. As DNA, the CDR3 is TGTGCCAGCATTCGGACAGGGGGGGGCAACTATGGCTACACCTTC.

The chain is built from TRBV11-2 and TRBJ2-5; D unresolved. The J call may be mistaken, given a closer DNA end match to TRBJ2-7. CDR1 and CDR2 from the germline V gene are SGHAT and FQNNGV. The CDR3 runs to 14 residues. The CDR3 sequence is CASSPGLTTYEQYF. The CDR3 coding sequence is TGTGCCAGCAGCCCTGGGCTTACCACCTACGAGCAGTACTTC.

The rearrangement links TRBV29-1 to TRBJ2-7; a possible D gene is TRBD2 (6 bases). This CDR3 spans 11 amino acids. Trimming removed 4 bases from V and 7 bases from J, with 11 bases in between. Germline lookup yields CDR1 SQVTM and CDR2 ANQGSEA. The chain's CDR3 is CSVVSGGEQYF. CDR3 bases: TGCAGCGTTGTTAGCGGTGGGGAGCAGTACTTC.

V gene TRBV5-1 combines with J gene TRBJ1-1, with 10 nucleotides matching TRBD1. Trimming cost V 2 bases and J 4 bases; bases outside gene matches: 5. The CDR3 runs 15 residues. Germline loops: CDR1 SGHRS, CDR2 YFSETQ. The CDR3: CASSLSGQGGTEAFF. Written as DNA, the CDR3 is TGCGCCAGCAGCTTATCCGGACAGGGGGGCACTGAAGCTTTCTTT.

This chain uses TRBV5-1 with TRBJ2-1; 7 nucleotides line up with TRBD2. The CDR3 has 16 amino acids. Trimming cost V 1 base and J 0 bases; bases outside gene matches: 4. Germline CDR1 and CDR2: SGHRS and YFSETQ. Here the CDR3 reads CASSLSGGSSYNEQFF. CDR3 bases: TGCGCCAGCAGCTTGTCGGGCGGGAGCTCCTACAATGAGCAGTTCTTC.

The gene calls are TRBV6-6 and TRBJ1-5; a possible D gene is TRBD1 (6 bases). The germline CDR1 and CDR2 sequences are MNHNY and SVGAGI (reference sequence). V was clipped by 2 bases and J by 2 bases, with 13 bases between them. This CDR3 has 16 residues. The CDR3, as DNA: TGTGCCAGCAGTTACGGCTTTGGGGGCGGCAATCAGCCCCAGCATTTT. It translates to CASSYGFGGGNQPQHF.

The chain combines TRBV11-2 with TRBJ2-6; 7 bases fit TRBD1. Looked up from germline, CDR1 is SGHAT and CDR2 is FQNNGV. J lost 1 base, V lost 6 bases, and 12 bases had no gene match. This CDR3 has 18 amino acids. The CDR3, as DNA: TGTGCCAGCAGGCAACTCGGACAGGACCCTTCTGGGGCCAACGTCCTGACTTTC. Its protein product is CASRQLGQDPSGANVLTF.

CDR3 coding DNA: TGTGCCAGCTCACGCGCGGGACTTTCTCTCGACACAGATACGCAGTATTTT. It codes for CASSRAGLSLDTDTQYF. This chain joins TRBV18 and TRBJ2-3; D possibly corresponds to TRBD2 (6 bases). The germline CDR1 and CDR2 sequences are KGHSH and LQKENI. CDR3 length: 17 amino acids. Trimming cost V 4 bases and J 2 bases, with 19 bases left between them.

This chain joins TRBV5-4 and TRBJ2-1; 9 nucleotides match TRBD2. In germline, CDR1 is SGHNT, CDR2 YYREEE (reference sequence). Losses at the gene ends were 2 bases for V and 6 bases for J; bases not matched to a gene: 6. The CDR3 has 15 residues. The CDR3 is CASSLGREGGNEQFF. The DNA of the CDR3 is TGTGCCAGCAGCTTAGGGCGGGAGGGCGGCAATGAGCAGTTCTTC.

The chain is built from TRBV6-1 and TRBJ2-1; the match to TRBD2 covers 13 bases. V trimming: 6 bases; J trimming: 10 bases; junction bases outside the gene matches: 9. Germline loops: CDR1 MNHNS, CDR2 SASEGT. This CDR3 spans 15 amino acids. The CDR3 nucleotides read TGTGCCAGCAGGCCCGGACTAGCGGGAGAGCGGGAGCAGTTCTTC. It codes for CASRPGLAGEREQFF.

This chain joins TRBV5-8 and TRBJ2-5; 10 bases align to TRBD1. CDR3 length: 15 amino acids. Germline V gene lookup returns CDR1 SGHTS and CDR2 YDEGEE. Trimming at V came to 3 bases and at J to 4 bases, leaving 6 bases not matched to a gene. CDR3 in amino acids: CASSSWTGGLETQYF. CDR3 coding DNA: TGTGCCAGCAGCTCCTGGACAGGGGGGCTAGAGACCCAGTACTTC.

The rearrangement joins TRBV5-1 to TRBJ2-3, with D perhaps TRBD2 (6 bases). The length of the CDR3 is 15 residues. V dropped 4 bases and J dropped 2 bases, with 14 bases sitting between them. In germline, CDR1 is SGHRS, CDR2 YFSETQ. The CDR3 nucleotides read TGCGCCAGCAGCCGAAGGACTACGAACACAGATACGCAGTATTTT. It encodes CASSRRTTNTDTQYF.

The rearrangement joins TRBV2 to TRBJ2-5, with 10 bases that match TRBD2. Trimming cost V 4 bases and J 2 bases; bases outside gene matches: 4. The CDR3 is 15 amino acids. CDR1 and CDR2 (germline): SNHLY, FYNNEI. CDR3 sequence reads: CASSAGTSAQETQYF. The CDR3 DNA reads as TGTGCCAGCAGTGCCGGGACTAGCGCTCAAGAGACCCAGTACTTC.

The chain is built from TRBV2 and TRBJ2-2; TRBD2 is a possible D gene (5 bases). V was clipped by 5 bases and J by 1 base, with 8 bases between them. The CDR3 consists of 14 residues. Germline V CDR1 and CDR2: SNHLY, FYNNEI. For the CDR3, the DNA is TGTGCCAGCAGTCGACTAAGGAACACCGGGGAGCTGTTTTTT. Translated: CASSRLRNTGELFF.

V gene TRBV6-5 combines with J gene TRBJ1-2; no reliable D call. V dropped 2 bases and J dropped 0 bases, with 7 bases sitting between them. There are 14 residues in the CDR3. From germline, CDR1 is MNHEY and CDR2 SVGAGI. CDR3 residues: CASSYGGPNYGYTF. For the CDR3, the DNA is TGTGCCAGCAGTTACGGAGGCCCTAACTATGGCTACACCTTC.

The CDR3: CASSLIQGSGGYTF. As DNA, the CDR3 is TGTGCCAGCAGCCTTATACAGGGGTCTGGCGGCTACACCTTC. The chain carries TRBV5-6 and TRBJ1-2; 7 nucleotides agree with TRBD1. The CDR3 is 14 amino acids. J lost 8 bases, V lost 4 bases, and 11 bases had no gene match. The germline gives CDR1 SGHDT, CDR2 YYEEEE.

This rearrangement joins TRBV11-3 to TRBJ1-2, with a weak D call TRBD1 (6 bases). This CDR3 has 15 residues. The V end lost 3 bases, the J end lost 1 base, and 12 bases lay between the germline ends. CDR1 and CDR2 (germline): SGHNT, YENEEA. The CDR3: CASSLGQTINYGYTF. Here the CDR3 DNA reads TGTGCCAGCAGCTTGGGACAAACTATTAACTATGGCTACACCTTC.

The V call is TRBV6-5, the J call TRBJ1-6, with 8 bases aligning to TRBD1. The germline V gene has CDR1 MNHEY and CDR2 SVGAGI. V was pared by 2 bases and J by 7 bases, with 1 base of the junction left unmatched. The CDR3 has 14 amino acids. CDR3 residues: CASSYGTGNSPLHF. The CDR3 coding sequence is TGTGCCAGCAGTTACGGGACAGGCAATTCACCCCTCCACTTT.

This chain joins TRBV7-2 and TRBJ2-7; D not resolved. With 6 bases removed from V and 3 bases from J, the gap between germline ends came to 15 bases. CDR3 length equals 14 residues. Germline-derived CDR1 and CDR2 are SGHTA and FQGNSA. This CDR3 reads CASSKARSLYEQYF. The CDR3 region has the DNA TGTGCCAGCAGTAAAGCACGGTCCCTCTACGAGCAGTACTTC.

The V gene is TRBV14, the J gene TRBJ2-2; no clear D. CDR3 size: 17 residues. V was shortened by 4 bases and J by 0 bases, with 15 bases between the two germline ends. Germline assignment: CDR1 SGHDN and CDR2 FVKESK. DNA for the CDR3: TGTGCCAGCAGCCCCTACCGGTCCTCCTCGAACACCGGGGAGCTGTTTTTT. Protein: CASSPYRSSSNTGELFF.

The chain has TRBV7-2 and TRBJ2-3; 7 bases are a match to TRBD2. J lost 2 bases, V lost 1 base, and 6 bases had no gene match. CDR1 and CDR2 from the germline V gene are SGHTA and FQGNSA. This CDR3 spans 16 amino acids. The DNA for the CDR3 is TGTGCCAGCAGCTTAGTGGGGGGAGGGATCACAGATACGCAGTATTTT. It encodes CASSLVGGGITDTQYF.

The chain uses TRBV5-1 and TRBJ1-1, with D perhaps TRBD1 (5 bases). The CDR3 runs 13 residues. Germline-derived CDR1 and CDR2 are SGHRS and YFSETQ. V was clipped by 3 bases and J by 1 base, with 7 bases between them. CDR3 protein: CASSSRANTEAFF. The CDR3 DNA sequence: TGCGCCAGCAGCTCCAGGGCGAACACTGAAGCTTTCTTT.